This T cell receptor beta chain was captured in a study of T cells in Graves' hyperthyroidism and ophthalmopathy. This clonotype was seen ten or more times. TCR beta CDR3 region amplification was performed from RNA transcripts. Primed by the HTBI set, a first-round RT-PCR was run on the TCR CDR3. TCRdb ran MiXCR on the multiplex PCR reads and lists one entry per CDR3 protein. Of under 550,000 distinct CDR3 sequences listed, roughly 15% are singletons. Stable hyperthyroidism: no ophthalmopathy progression over 18 months of follow-up. Clinical symptoms, serum thyroxine and TRAb, thyroid ultrasound and orbital computed tomography together formed the diagnostic basis. Cells are PBMCs isolated from roughly 10 ml of fresh blood. Germline-derived CDR1 and CDR2 are MNHNS and SASEGT. Trimming took off 5 bases at V and 4 bases at J, with 12 bases between the two ends. This CDR3 comprises 13 residues.

This chain joins TRBV6-1 and TRBJ2-7; no clear D. The sequence derives from a woman aged 18-29 years with Graves' hyperthyroidism. Material: blood. The CDR3 sequence: CASSYGLGYEQYF. The CDR3 DNA follows: TGTGCCAGCAGTTATGGGCTAGGGTACGAGCAGTACTTC.